This T cell receptor (beta chain) was sequenced during a study of CD8+ T cells in alopecia areata. Both CD4+ and CD8+ T cells were separated by sorting PBMCs. Whole-study findings and limits: Clonality in lesional scalp, especially alopecia totalis/universalis, exceeded that of normal scalp. In patients, TCRs were shared less clearly than in mice, and HLA may possibly be involved.

Comment on this clone: Its matching antigen is unknown.

As the sequencing template, cDNA was produced by extracting RNA and reverse transcribing it. Profiling relied on immunoSEQ multiplex PCR, and the TCRdb table lists in-frame clones only, not all of them. The sample yields about 110,000 clones, around 59% seen once. Germline values: CDR1 SQVTM, CDR2 ANQGSEA. The length of the CDR3 is 15 residues. V lost 0 bases, J lost 6 bases, and 16 bases lay in between. This chain links TRBV29-1 with TRBJ2-3; D is possibly TRBD1 (6 bases). The receptor comes from a human donor in good health. The sequencing input was CD8+ T cells sorted from blood. The CDR3 here is CSVEDPAGVTDTQYF. The CDR3 coding sequence is TGCAGCGTTGAAGATCCAGCAGGGGTCACGGATACGCAGTATTTT.